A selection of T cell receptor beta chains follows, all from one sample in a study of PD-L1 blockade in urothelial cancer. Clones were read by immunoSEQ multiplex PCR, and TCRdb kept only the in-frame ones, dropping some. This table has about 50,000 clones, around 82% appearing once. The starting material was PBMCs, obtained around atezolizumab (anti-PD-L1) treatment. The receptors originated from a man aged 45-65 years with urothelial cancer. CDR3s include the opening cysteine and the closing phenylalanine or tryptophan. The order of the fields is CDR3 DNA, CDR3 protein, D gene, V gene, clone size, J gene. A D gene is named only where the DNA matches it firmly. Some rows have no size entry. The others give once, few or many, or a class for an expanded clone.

DNA: TGTGCCAGCAGTTCGACTAGCGGGGGGGACACCGGGGAGCTGTTTTTT; CDR3: CASSSTSGGDTGELFF; D: TRBD2; V: TRBV6-6; size: -; J: TRBJ2-2
DNA: TGTGCCAGCCGCCCGACCCGGGAAGGAGATCAGCCCCAGCATTTT; CDR3: CASRPTREGDQPQHF; D: -; V: TRBV9; size: -; J: TRBJ1-5
DNA: TGTGCCAGCAGGGGAAACAGGGGCGGTGGGACAGATACGCAGTATTTT; CDR3: CASRGNRGGGTDTQYF; D: TRBD1; V: TRBV5-4; size: -; J: TRBJ2-3
DNA: TGTGCCAGCAGTCCGCGACTAGCAGGAGAGACCCAGTACTTC; CDR3: CASSPRLAGETQYF; D: TRBD2; V: TRBV28; size: -; J: TRBJ2-5
DNA: TGCGCCAGCAGTGTTAACAGGGAGTACGAGCAGTACTTC; CDR3: CASSVNREYEQYF; D: -; V: TRBV10-2; size: -; J: TRBJ2-7
DNA: TGTGCCAGCAGCTTGGGACAGCAGCCTTACGAGCAGTACTTC; CDR3: CASSLGQQPYEQYF; D: -; V: TRBV5-5; size: -; J: TRBJ2-7
DNA: TGCGCCAGCAGTGTATCGGGAGGGCCCAGAACCTCCGGGGAGCTGTTTTTT; CDR3: CASSVSGGPRTSGELFF; D: TRBD2; V: TRBV10-1; size: -; J: TRBJ2-2
DNA: TGTGCCTGGACCTGGACAGGGGGAAACACCATATATTTT; CDR3: CAWTWTGGNTIYF; D: TRBD1; V: TRBV30; size: -; J: TRBJ1-3
DNA: TGTGCCATCAGTGAGTGGACAGGGGGGGACAATGAGCAGTTCTTC; CDR3: CAISEWTGGDNEQFF; D: TRBD1; V: TRBV10-3; size: -; J: TRBJ2-1
DNA: TGCGCCAGCAGTCCGGGACTAGCGGGGGGTCGAGGGAATAGGGATACGCAGTATTTT; CDR3: CASSPGLAGGRGNRDTQYF; D: TRBD2; V: TRBV10-1; size: -; J: TRBJ2-3
DNA: TGTGCCAGCAGCCCAGATGGGGGCACCTACAATGAGCAGTTCTTC; CDR3: CASSPDGGTYNEQFF; D: -; V: TRBV11-3; size: -; J: TRBJ2-1
DNA: TGTGCCAGCAGCTTGAGCGGGAGTGGGTACGAGCAGTACTTC; CDR3: CASSLSGSGYEQYF; D: TRBD2; V: TRBV11-3; size: -; J: TRBJ2-7
DNA: TGCGCCAGCAGCTGGGGGACTAGCGCCTACTCCTACAATGAGCAGTTCTTC; CDR3: CASSWGTSAYSYNEQFF; D: TRBD2; V: TRBV5-1; size: -; J: TRBJ2-1
DNA: TGTGCCAGCAGCGAGCGGGGGGGCAATCAGCCCCAGCATTTT; CDR3: CASSERGGNQPQHF; D: -; V: TRBV2; size: once; J: TRBJ1-5
DNA: TGTGCCAGCAGCGCTCAGGGGGCGGCCTATGGCTACACCTTC; CDR3: CASSAQGAAYGYTF; D: TRBD1; V: TRBV13; size: -; J: TRBJ1-2
DNA: TGTGCCAGCAGTGTACTAGCGGCAGGGGAGACCCAGTACTTC; CDR3: CASSVLAAGETQYF; D: TRBD2; V: TRBV27; size: -; J: TRBJ2-5
DNA: TGTGCCAGCAGCCTCTACGGACAGCCAAATGAAAAACTGTTTTTT; CDR3: CASSLYGQPNEKLFF; D: -; V: TRBV7-2; size: -; J: TRBJ1-4
DNA: TGTGCCAGCAGTAGACCGGGACTAGAAGAGACCCAGTACTTC; CDR3: CASSRPGLEETQYF; D: TRBD2; V: TRBV6-5; size: once; J: TRBJ2-5
DNA: TGCGCCAGCAGCCAAGATAGAACGACTGAAGCTTTCTTT; CDR3: CASSQDRTTEAFF; D: -; V: TRBV4-1; size: -; J: TRBJ1-1
DNA: TGTGCCAGCAGCGTAGACCCCAGGGGCTCCTCCTACGAGCAGTACTTC; CDR3: CASSVDPRGSSYEQYF; D: -; V: TRBV9; size: -; J: TRBJ2-7
DNA: TGTGCCAGTAGTACAGGACAGGGGGCAACTAATGAAAAACTGTTTTTT; CDR3: CASSTGQGATNEKLFF; D: TRBD1; V: TRBV19; size: once; J: TRBJ1-4
DNA: TGTGCCAGCAGCAGGGGGCACAATCAGCCCCAGCATTTT; CDR3: CASSRGHNQPQHF; D: TRBD1; V: TRBV14; size: -; J: TRBJ1-5
DNA: TGTGCCACCGCCACAACCCGGCCGCTAGCGGAAAACAGGGGGTACACCGGGGAGCTGTTTTTT; CDR3: CATATTRPLAENRGYTGELFF; D: -; V: TRBV15; size: once; J: TRBJ2-2
DNA: TGTGCCAGCAGCGTAGGTTTGTCAGAATCCTACGAGCAGTACTTC; CDR3: CASSVGLSESYEQYF; D: -; V: TRBV9; size: -; J: TRBJ2-7
DNA: TGTGCTAGTGGTTTACCCCCAGAGAACACTGAAGCTTTCTTT; CDR3: CASGLPPENTEAFF; D: -; V: TRBV12-5; size: few; J: TRBJ1-1
DNA: TGCGCCAGCAGCTTGCCCCTAGCACTTTCCGGGGAGCTGTTTTTT; CDR3: CASSLPLALSGELFF; D: -; V: TRBV5-1; size: -; J: TRBJ2-2
DNA: TGTGCCAGCAGGGCAAAGGGGCCGAATCAGCCCCAGCATTTT; CDR3: CASRAKGPNQPQHF; D: -; V: TRBV7-9; size: -; J: TRBJ1-5
DNA: TGCGCCAGCAACCTAGCGGGGGAGATTAGCACAGATACGCAGTATTTT; CDR3: CASNLAGEISTDTQYF; D: TRBD2; V: TRBV10-1; size: -; J: TRBJ2-3
DNA: TGTGCCAGCAGCGCGGAAGGGACAGGGTCCTACGAGCAGTACTTC; CDR3: CASSAEGTGSYEQYF; D: TRBD1; V: TRBV9; size: -; J: TRBJ2-7
DNA: TGTGCCAGCAGCCCACCGGGACAGGGCTTCGGCTACACCTTC; CDR3: CASSPPGQGFGYTF; D: TRBD1; V: TRBV7-9; size: -; J: TRBJ1-2
DNA: TGTGCCAGCTCACCCTCGGGAGGGAATGACTATGGCTACACCTTC; CDR3: CASSPSGGNDYGYTF; D: -; V: TRBV18; size: -; J: TRBJ1-2
DNA: TGCGCCAGCAGTGAGTCCGGACTATACTACGAGCAGTACTTC; CDR3: CASSESGLYYEQYF; D: -; V: TRBV10-1; size: -; J: TRBJ2-7
DNA: TGTGCCAGCAGTGGAACTAGCATTTTCTACAATGAGCAGTTCTTC; CDR3: CASSGTSIFYNEQFF; D: -; V: TRBV25-1; size: -; J: TRBJ2-1
DNA: TGTGCCAGCAGCTCACAGGGGTATGAGCAGTTCTTC; CDR3: CASSSQGYEQFF; D: TRBD1; V: TRBV5-4; size: -; J: TRBJ2-1
DNA: TGTGCCAGCAGTGGGAGAAGCGGACAACTGTTTTTT; CDR3: CASSGRSGQLFF; D: -; V: TRBV2; size: -; J: TRBJ1-4
DNA: TGTGCCAGCAGCTTCGAACTAAGCTCCTACAATGAGCAGTTCTTC; CDR3: CASSFELSSYNEQFF; D: -; V: TRBV5-4; size: -; J: TRBJ2-1
DNA: TGTGCCAGCAGCCAAGATGGGGCAGGGATCAACGAGCAGTACTTC; CDR3: CASSQDGAGINEQYF; D: -; V: TRBV14; size: -; J: TRBJ2-7
DNA: TGTGCCAGCAGCTTGGGAGGGCAGCCTTTCTATGGCTACACCTTC; CDR3: CASSLGGQPFYGYTF; D: -; V: TRBV5-6; size: -; J: TRBJ1-2
DNA: TGTGCCAGCAGCTTTGGAGGGAGCTCCTACGAGCAGTACTTC; CDR3: CASSFGGSSYEQYF; D: -; V: TRBV7-9; size: -; J: TRBJ2-7
DNA: TGTGCCAGCAGCTCCACCCGACTAGCGGTTCACACAGATACGCAGTATTTT; CDR3: CASSSTRLAVHTDTQYF; D: TRBD2; V: TRBV5-6; size: few; J: TRBJ2-3
DNA: TGTGCCAGCAGGAAGACAGACAACCCAGGTGGCTACACCTTC; CDR3: CASRKTDNPGGYTF; D: -; V: TRBV2; size: -; J: TRBJ1-2
DNA: TGTGCCAGCTCACCTGGGCAGTTCTACGAGCAGTACTTC; CDR3: CASSPGQFYEQYF; D: -; V: TRBV18; size: -; J: TRBJ2-7
DNA: TGCGCCAGCAGACAACAAGATAGGGGGGGCGTTGGAGAGACCCAGTACTTC; CDR3: CASRQQDRGGVGETQYF; D: -; V: TRBV4-1; size: -; J: TRBJ2-5
DNA: TGTGCCAGCAGCTTCCTGTCTAGCGGGGGGGCACATGAGCAGTTCTTC; CDR3: CASSFLSSGGAHEQFF; D: TRBD2; V: TRBV5-4; size: -; J: TRBJ2-1
DNA: TGTGCCAGCTCCTCTACTGTGCAGGGGGCAGGTAACTATGGCTACACCTTC; CDR3: CASSSTVQGAGNYGYTF; D: TRBD1; V: TRBV18; size: once; J: TRBJ1-2
DNA: TGTGCCAGCAGCTTGCGGGGTGACCATCAGCCCCAGCATTTT; CDR3: CASSLRGDHQPQHF; D: -; V: TRBV5-5; size: -; J: TRBJ1-5
DNA: TGCGCCAGCAGCCCAGGAGAGAGACGCGGGGGTAGCAATCAGCCCCAGCATTTT; CDR3: CASSPGERRGGSNQPQHF; D: -; V: TRBV5-1; size: -; J: TRBJ1-5
DNA: TGTGCCAGCAGCTCTCCCCTCACTGCGACGGCGAGGTCTCGAGAGCAGTTCTTC; CDR3: CASSSPLTATARSREQFF; D: -; V: TRBV27; size: once; J: TRBJ2-1
DNA: TGCGCCAGCAGCCTTGACAGCGACTATGGCTACACCTTC; CDR3: CASSLDSDYGYTF; D: -; V: TRBV4-1; size: once; J: TRBJ1-2
DNA: TGTGCCAGCAATTCCCCGGGTGAAGCTTTCTTT; CDR3: CASNSPGEAFF; D: -; V: TRBV28; size: -; J: TRBJ1-1
DNA: TGTGCCAGCAGTCCTGAAACTAGCGGCGGGGGCGGGACCCAGTACTTC; CDR3: CASSPETSGGGGTQYF; D: TRBD2; V: TRBV6-6; size: -; J: TRBJ2-5
DNA: TGTGCCAGCAGCCCAAACCCCCGGGACAACTCCTACGAGCAGTACTTC; CDR3: CASSPNPRDNSYEQYF; D: -; V: TRBV4-2; size: -; J: TRBJ2-7
DNA: TGTGCCATCAGTGAGTCGGGCGGGGTTAATCAGCCCCAGCATTTT; CDR3: CAISESGGVNQPQHF; D: -; V: TRBV10-3; size: -; J: TRBJ1-5
DNA: TGTGCCAGCAGTACCCCAAGGGGAGGAGAGACCCAGTACTTC; CDR3: CASSTPRGGETQYF; D: -; V: TRBV11-2; size: -; J: TRBJ2-5
DNA: TGTGCCAGCAGTGAAAAGCGGGTAAACTCCTACGAGCAGTACTTC; CDR3: CASSEKRVNSYEQYF; D: -; V: TRBV25-1; size: -; J: TRBJ2-7
DNA: TGTGCCAGCACTCCGGGACACCCCTACGAGCAGTACTTC; CDR3: CASTPGHPYEQYF; D: -; V: TRBV19; size: -; J: TRBJ2-7
DNA: TGTGCCAGCAGCGCCTTGGGGCTCTACAATGAGCAGTTCTTC; CDR3: CASSALGLYNEQFF; D: -; V: TRBV6-5; size: -; J: TRBJ2-1
DNA: TGTGCCACCAGCTCTTACTCCCTTCTGGGGGGAGCACCCCTCCACTTT; CDR3: CATSSYSLLGGAPLHF; D: -; V: TRBV15; size: -; J: TRBJ1-6
DNA: TGTGCCAGCAGCTTAGGGCTACTAGCGGGAGCAGATACGCAGTATTTT; CDR3: CASSLGLLAGADTQYF; D: TRBD2; V: TRBV11-2; size: -; J: TRBJ2-3
DNA: TGCAGTCTTCCAGGGTTCGGTGGCTACACCTTC; CDR3: CSLPGFGGYTF; D: -; V: TRBV20-1; size: -; J: TRBJ1-2